The present T cell receptor beta chain was sequenced within a study of human T cells and chemical hapten exposure. Study-level points and caveats: TCRs exceeding a frequency of 1 in 1000 stayed unchanged under DPC sensitization.

Total RNA was isolated from unfractionated whole blood. A remark on this clonotype: Antigen specificity is unknown.

For the library, individual cDNA molecules each received unique molecular identifiers. TCRdb fed the 5' RACE reads into MiXCR, producing one record per CDR3 protein. This table has 110,000 or so distinct CDR3 sequences, around 20% appearing once. This CDR3 spans 17 amino acids. CDR1 is MNHEY and CDR2 is SMNVEV in the germline V gene (reference sequence). With 8 bases removed from V and 0 bases from J, the gap between germline ends came to 19 bases. The chain carries TRBV27 and TRBJ2-2; either TRBD1 or TRBD2 may supply D (5 bases each). This receptor was identified in a human donor in good health. CDR3 DNA sequence: TGTGCCAGCTATCCTACCCCGGGGACCCCGAACACCGGGGAGCTGTTTTTT. The encoded protein is CASYPTPGTPNTGELFF.